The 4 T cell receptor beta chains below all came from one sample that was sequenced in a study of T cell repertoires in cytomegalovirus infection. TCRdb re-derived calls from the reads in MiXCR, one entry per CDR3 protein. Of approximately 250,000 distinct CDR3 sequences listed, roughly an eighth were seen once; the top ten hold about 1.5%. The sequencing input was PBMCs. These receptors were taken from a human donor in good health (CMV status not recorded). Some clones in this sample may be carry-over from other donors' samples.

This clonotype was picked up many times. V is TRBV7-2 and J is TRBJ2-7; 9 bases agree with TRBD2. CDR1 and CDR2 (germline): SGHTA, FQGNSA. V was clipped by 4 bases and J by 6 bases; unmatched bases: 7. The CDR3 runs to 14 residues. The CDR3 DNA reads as TGTGCCAGCAGCTCGGGACTAGCAGTGAGCGAGCAGTACTTC. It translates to CASSSGLAVSEQYF.

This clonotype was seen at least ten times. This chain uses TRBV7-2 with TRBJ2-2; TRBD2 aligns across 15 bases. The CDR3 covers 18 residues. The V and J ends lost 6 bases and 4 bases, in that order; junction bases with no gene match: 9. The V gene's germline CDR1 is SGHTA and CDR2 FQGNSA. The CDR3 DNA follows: TGTGCCAGCAGGGCCGGGACTAGCGGGGGGACCTTCACCGGGGAGCTGTTTTTT. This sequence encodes CASRAGTSGGTFTGELFF.

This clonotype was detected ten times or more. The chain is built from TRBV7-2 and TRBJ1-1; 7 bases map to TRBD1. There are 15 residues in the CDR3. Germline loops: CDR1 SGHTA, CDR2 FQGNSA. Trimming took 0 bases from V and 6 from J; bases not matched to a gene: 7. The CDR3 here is CASSLAFLTGSEAFF. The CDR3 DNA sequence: TGTGCCAGCAGCTTAGCCTTCTTGACAGGGTCTGAAGCTTTCTTT.

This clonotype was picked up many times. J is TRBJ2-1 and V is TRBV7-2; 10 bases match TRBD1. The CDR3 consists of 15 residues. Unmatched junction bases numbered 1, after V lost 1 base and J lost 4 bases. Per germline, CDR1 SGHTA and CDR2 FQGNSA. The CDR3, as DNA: TGTGCCAGCAGCTTAGAGGACAGGGGGTACAATGAGCAGTTCTTC. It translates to CASSLEDRGYNEQFF.